This T cell receptor beta chain was recorded in a study of cytomegalovirus exposure and HLA in healthy donors. Of note for this clone: Its antigen is unidentified. Other DNA sequences within the sample encode an identical CDR3.

The study ran its PCR with 60 Vbeta and 13 Jbeta primers. Profiled with immunoSEQ multiplex PCR; TCRdb holds only in-frame clones, not every one. The sample contains 140,000 to 150,000 clones, approximately 80% of which appear only once. Study-level points and caveats: DRB1 showed the most TCR associations and HLA-C the fewest in a later analysis, as rates varied by HLA locus. Among TCR beta chains, those listed as cytomegalovirus-associated numbered around 160. The number of N-insertions in an Asian-associated ancestry cluster was reportedly below the roughly 700-donor mean in a later analysis.

The source of this sequence is a woman aged 60-70 years in good health and CMV-seropositive. The sequenced material came from PBMCs.

The CDR3 loop is CASSVGLAGADTQYF. CDR3 nucleotides: TGTGCCAGCAGCGTAGGACTAGCGGGAGCAGATACGCAGTATTTT. The rearrangement links TRBV9 to TRBJ2-3, with 12 bases identical to TRBD2. The CDR3 length is 15 residues. Germline values: CDR1 SGDLS, CDR2 YYNGEE. Unmatched junction bases numbered 0, after V lost 0 bases and J lost 4 bases.